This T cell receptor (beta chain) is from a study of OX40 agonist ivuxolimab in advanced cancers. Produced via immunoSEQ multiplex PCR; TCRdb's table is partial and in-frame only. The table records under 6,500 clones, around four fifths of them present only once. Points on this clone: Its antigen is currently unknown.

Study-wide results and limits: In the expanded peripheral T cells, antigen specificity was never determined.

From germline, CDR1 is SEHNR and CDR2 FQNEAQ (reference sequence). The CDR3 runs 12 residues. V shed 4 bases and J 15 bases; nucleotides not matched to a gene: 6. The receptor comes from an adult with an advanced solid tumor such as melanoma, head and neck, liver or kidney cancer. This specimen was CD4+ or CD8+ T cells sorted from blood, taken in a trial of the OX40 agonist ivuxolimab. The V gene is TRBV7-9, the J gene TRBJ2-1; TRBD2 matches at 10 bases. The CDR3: CASSYLAGALFF. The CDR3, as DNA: TGTGCCAGCAGCTATCTAGCGGGAGCGTTGTTCTTC.